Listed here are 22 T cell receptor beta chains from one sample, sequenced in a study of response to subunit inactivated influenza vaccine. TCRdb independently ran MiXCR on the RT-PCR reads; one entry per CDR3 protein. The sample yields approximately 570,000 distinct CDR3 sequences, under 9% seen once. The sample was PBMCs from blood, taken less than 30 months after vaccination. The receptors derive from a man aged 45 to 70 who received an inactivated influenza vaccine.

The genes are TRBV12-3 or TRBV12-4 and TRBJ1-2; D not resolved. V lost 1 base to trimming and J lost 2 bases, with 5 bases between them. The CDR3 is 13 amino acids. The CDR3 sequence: CASSLVLNYGYTF. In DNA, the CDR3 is TGTGCCAGCAGTTTAGTCCTAAACTATGGCTACACCTTC.

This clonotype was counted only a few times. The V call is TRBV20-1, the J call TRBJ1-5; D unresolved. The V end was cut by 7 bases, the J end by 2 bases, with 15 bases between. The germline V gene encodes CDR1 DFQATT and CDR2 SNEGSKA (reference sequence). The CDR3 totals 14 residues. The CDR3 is CSVNHGGRNQPQHF. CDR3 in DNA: TGCAGTGTTAACCACGGCGGACGCAATCAGCCCCAGCATTTT.

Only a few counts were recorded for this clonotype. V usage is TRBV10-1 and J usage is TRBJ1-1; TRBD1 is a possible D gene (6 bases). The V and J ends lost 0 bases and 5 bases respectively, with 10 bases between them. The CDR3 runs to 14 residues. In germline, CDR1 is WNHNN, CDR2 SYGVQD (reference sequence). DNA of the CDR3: TGCGCCAGCAGTGAGTCGTTCAGGGGAACTGAAGCTTTCTTT. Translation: CASSESFRGTEAFF.

The CDR3 nucleotides read TGCAGCGTCGGGACAGGGGACTATGGCTACACCTTC. Translation gives CSVGTGDYGYTF. The chain recombines TRBV29-1 with TRBJ1-2; 10 bases align to TRBD1. V trimming: 6 bases; J trimming: 3 bases; junction bases outside the gene matches: 1. CDR1 is SQVTM, CDR2 ANQGSEA, per germline. CDR3 size: 12 residues.

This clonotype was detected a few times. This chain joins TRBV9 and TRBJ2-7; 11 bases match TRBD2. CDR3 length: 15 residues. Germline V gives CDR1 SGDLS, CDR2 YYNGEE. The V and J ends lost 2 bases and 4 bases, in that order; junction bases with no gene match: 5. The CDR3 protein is CASSVGVAGGYEQYF. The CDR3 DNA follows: TGTGCCAGCAGCGTGGGGGTAGCGGGAGGGTACGAGCAGTACTTC.

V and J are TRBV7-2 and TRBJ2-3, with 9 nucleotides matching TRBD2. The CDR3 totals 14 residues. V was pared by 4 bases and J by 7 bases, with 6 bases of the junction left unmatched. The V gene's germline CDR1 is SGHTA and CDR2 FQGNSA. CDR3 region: CASSSPSGAHTQYF. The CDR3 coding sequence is TGTGCCAGCAGCTCTCCTAGCGGGGCACATACGCAGTATTTT.

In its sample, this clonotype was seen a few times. The CDR3 DNA is TGTGCCACCCGTGCTAGCGGAACGCCCGAGCAGTACTTC. It yields the protein CATRASGTPEQYF. The V call is TRBV7-6, the J call TRBJ2-7, with TRBD2 identical over 7 bases. Trimming cost V 10 bases and J 6 bases; bases outside gene matches: 12. This CDR3 is 13 amino acids long. The germline V gene encodes CDR1 SGHVS and CDR2 FNYEAQ. Variable domain in full (rest from reference TRBV7-6 and TRBJ2-7): GAGVSQSPRYKVTKRGQDVALRCDPISGHVSLYWYRQALGQGPEFLTYFNYEAQQDKSGLPNDRFSAERPEGSISTLTIQRTEQRDSAMYRCATRASGTPEQYFGPGTRLTVT.

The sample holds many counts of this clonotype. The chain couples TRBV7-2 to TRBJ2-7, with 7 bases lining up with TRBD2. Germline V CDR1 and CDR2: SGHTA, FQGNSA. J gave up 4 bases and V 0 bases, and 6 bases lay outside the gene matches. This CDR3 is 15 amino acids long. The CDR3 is CASSLALASGYEQYF. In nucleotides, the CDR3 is TGTGCCAGCAGCTTAGCGCTGGCTAGCGGTTACGAGCAGTACTTC.

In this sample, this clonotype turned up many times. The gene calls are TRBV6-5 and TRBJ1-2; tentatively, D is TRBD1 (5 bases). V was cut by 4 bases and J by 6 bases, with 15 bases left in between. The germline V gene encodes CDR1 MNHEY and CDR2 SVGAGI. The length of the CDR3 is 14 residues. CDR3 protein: CASSSPRGWNGYTF. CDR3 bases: TGTGCCAGCAGTTCACCGAGGGGTTGGAATGGCTACACCTTC.

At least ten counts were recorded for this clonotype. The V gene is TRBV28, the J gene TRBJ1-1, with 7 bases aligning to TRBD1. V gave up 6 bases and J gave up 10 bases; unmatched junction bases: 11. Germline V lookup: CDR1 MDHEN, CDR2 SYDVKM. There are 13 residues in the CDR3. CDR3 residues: CASRTTGRRGAFF. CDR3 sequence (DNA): TGTGCCAGCAGAACGACAGGGAGGAGAGGAGCTTTCTTT.

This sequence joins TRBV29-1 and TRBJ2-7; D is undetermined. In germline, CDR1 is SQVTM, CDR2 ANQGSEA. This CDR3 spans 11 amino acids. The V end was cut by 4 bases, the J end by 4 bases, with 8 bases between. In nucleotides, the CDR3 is TGCAGCGTTGTACACAATTACGAGCAGTACTTC. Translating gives CSVVHNYEQYF.

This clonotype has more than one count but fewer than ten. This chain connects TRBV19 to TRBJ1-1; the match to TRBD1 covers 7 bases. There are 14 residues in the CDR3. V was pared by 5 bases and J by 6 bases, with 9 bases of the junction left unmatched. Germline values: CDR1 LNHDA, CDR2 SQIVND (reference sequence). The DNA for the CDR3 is TGTGCCAGTAGTTCAGGACAGGCTTGGGCTGAAGCTTTCTTT. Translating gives CASSSGQAWAEAFF.

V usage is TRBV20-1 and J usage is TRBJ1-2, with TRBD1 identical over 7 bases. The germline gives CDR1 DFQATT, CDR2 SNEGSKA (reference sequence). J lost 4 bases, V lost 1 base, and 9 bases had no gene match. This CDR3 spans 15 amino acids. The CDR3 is CSARARQGMVYGYTF. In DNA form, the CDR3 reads TGCAGTGCTAGAGCTCGACAGGGAATGGTCTATGGCTACACCTTC.

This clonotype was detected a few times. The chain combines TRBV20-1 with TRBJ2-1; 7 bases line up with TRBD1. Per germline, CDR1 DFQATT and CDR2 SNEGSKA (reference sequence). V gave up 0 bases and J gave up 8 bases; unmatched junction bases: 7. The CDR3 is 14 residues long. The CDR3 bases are TGCAGTGCTAGAGAATTCAGGGGGATCGATGAGCAGTTCTTC. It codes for CSAREFRGIDEQFF.

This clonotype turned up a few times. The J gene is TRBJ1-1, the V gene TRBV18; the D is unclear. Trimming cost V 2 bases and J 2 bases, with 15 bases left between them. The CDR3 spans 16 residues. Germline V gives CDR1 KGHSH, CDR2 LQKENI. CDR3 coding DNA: TGTGCCAGCTCACCAGGCGGAGGGCTCGTAAACACTGAAGCTTTCTTT. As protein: CASSPGGGLVNTEAFF.

The CDR3 coding sequence is TGTGCCAGCAGCGTAGATCCCAGCAACTACGAGCAGTACTTC. Translated, it gives CASSVDPSNYEQYF. The chain carries TRBV9 and TRBJ2-7; D not certain. This CDR3 region has 14 residues. Trimming took 0 bases from V and 3 from J, leaving 10 bases between them. The germline V gene encodes CDR1 SGDLS and CDR2 YYNGEE.

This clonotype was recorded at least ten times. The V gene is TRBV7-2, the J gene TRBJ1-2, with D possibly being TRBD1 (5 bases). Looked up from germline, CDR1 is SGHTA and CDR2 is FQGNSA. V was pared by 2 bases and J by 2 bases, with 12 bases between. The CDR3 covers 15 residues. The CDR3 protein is CASSLSGRANYGYTF. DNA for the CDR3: TGTGCCAGCAGCTTATCTGGCAGGGCCAACTATGGCTACACCTTC.

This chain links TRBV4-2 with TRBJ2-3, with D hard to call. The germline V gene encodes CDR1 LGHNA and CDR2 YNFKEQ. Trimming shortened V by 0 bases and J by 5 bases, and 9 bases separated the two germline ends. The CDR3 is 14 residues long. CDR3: CASSQDGWGDTQYF. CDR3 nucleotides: TGTGCCAGCAGCCAAGATGGGTGGGGAGATACGCAGTATTTT.

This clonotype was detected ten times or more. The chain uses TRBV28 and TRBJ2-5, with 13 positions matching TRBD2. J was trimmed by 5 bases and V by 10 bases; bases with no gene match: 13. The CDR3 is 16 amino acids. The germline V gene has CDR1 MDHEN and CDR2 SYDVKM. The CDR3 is CATRKGLAGKGETQYF. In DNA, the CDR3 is TGTGCCACAAGGAAGGGACTAGCGGGAAAAGGGGAGACCCAGTACTTC. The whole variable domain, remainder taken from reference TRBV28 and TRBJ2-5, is DVKVTQSSRYLVKRTGEKVFLECVQDMDHENMFWYRQDPGLGLRLIYFSYDVKMKEKGDIPEGYSVSREKKERFSLILESASTNQTSMYLCATRKGLAGKGETQYFGPGTRLLVL.

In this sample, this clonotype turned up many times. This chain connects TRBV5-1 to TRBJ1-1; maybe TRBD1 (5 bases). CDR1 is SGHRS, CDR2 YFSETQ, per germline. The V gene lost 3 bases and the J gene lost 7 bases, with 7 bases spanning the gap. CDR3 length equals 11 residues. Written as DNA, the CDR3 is TGCGCCAGCAGCTGGAGGGGTGAAGCTTTCTTT. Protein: CASSWRGEAFF.

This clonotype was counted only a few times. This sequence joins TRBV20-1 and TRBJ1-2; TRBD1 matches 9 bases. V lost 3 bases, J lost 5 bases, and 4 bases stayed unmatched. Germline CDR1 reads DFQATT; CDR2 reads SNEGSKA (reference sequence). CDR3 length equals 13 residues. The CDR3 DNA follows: TGCAGTGCTAGGCCAGGGACAGGGTATGGCTACACCTTC. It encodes CSARPGTGYGYTF.

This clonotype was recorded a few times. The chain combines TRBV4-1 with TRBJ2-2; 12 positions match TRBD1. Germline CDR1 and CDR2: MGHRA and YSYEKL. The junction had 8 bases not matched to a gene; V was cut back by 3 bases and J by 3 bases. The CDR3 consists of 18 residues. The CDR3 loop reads CASSHSGTGGADTGELFF. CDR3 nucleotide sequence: TGCGCCAGCAGCCATTCCGGGACAGGGGGCGCGGACACCGGGGAGCTGTTTTTT.